The TCR beta chain under discussion was sequenced for a study of cytomegalovirus exposure and HLA in healthy donors (dated by TCRdb to about 2017). Regarding the study in general: According to a later analysis, one platform produced both the 110 or so validation repertoires and the approximately 600 repertoires of the first cohort. Besides the first cohort of 666 subjects, a separate validation cohort made up of some 110 different subjects was used. The aim of the study was to test whether cataloging public T cell receptors could identify signatures of past pathogen exposure. High-throughput TCR immunosequencing, statistical association of individual TCRs with disease status, and machine learning were combined to predict cytomegalovirus infection status. What the work shows at the level of the full study, not this receptor alone: Subsequent analysis determined that TCRs grouped into clusters in the first cohort also showed a tendency toward co-occurrence across the 130 or so validation repertoires, and approximately 93% of cluster scores exceeded 0. The study gave a list of about 170 TCR beta chains associated with cytomegalovirus. Cytomegalovirus status was reported to be diagnosed by the classifier with high specificity and sensitivity in both the original and validation cohorts. A later analysis had no HLA typing for the validation cohort, so co-occurrence there was scored across all 130 or so repertoires. Most TCR sequences were seen in very few donors, while some public TCRs were found in many individuals. It was suggested by the authors that the approach could potentially be generalized to other disease states and immunological phenotypes. A few of the identified cytomegalovirus-associated TCR beta chains were confirmed in vitro to be specific for cytomegalovirus antigens.

Separate from the roughly 650-subject first cohort, the validation cohort of 120 subjects was the group to which the donors belonged. Points on this clone: Its specific antigen is unknown. One base away there is no much larger clone; base qualities are not given.

Library construction relied on the immunoSEQ multiplex PCR assay. From the authors' description of their analysis: A statistical classification framework was built for diagnosing cytomegalovirus status from the catalog of TCR beta chain sequences. TCRdb took this table from immuneACCESS and kept in-frame rearrangements with V and J called. Such tables lack part of the clones; where checked against another copy, unresolved V genes explain under half of the gap, and the rest is unexplained. V and J calls and clone size follow that table, whereas D and trimming were derived from the DNA. This sample gives some 85,000 clones in total; approximately 96% of them show up just once. In total, the top ten clones hold approximately 1.4% of the sample. The CDR3 has 14 amino acids, counting the end cysteine and phenylalanine. Only CDR3 DNA is held: 42 bases, read in frame from base 1. The germline V gene (reference sequence) supplies CDR1 SGHKS and CDR2 YYEKEE. Deletion took 2 bases off V and 5 bases off J, with a span of 11 bases between the germline ends.

The chain couples TRBV5-5 to TRBJ2-1; 5 matching bases give a weak D call of TRBD1. The sequence was collected from a woman younger than 35 in good health and CMV-seronegative. Input material: PBMCs. The CDR3 loop reads CASSFGQGNNEQFF. The DNA sequence is TGTGCCAGCAGCTTCGGGCAGGGTAACAATGAGCAGTTCTTC.